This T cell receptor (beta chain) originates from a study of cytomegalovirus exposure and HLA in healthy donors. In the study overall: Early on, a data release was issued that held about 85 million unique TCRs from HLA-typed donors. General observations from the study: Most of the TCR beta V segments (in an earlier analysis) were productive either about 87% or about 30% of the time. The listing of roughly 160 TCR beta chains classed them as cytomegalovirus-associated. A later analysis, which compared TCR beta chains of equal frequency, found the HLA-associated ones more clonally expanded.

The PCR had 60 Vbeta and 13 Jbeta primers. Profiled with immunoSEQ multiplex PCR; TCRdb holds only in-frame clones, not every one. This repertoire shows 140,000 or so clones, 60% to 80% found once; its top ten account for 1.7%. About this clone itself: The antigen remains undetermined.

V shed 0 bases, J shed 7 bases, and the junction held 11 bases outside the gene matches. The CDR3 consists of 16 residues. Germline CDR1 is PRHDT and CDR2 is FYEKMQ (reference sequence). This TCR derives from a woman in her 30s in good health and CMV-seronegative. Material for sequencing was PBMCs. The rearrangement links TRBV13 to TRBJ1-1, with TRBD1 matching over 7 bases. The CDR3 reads CASSLGRDGTENEAFF. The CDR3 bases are TGTGCCAGCAGCTTAGGCCGAGACGGGACAGAAAATGAAGCTTTCTTT.